The TCR beta chain described here comes from a study of CD8+ T cells in alopecia areata. The authors extracted RNA and reverse transcribed it into cDNA as the sequencing template. TCRdb keeps only in-frame clones here, not all; method: immunoSEQ multiplex PCR. The data show roughly 150,000 clones, with about two thirds seen just once and 36% held by the top ten. Deletions cut 0 bases from V and 2 bases from J, with 9 bases between. The CDR3 length is 15 residues. CDR1 and CDR2 from the germline V gene are SGHRS and YFSETQ. This clone appeared a single time. This sequence joins TRBV5-1 and TRBJ2-1; possibly TRBD2 for D (6 bases). Sequenced sample: CD8+ T cells sorted from blood. This receptor was taken from a human donor in good health. CDR3 residues: CASSLGLAAYNEQFF. Written as DNA, the CDR3 is TGCGCCAGCAGCTTGGGGTTAGCGGCCTACAATGAGCAGTTCTTC.